This T cell receptor (beta chain) was profiled in a study of T cell changes during pregnancy in multiple sclerosis. Generated by immunoSEQ multiplex PCR, the TCRdb table keeps only in-frame clones and is missing some. The table includes 40,000 or so clones, roughly nine tenths detected once. This clone has a single count. V lost 1 base to trimming and J lost 0 bases, with 7 bases between them. Germline V gives CDR1 SGHRS, CDR2 YFSETQ. The CDR3 totals 14 residues. This sequence was found in a female donor with multiple sclerosis, enrolled in a pregnancy study. The input for sequencing was CD4+ T cells from peripheral blood mononuclear cells, taken in the first trimester of pregnancy. The chain links TRBV5-1 to TRBJ1-1; unclear D gene. The DNA of the CDR3 is TGCGCCAGCAGCTTGTGGCGGATGAACACTGAAGCTTTCTTT. Its translation is CASSLWRMNTEAFF.